This TCR beta chain came from a study of CD8+CD57+ T cells in acquired aplastic anemia (dated 2018 in TCRdb). For context, the study as a whole: Extracted DNA from sorted CD4+ and CD8+ cells averaged approximately 3 ug, ranging from about 0.17 to 30 ug. An average of around 10 million reads for CD4+ cells and 11 million or so reads for CD8+ cells was obtained from healthy donor samples.

This clonotype was detected a few times. Which antigen it targets is not known. Base quality data are lacking; no much larger clone is found one base away. Genomic DNA served as template for TCR beta VDJ combination and CDR3 sequence profiling. TCR repertoire sequencing was run on an Illumina HiSeq 2000. Regarding the original processing steps: TRBV/TRBJ rearrangement plots, CDR3 size and DJ length profiles, and Simpson's diversity index were used to assess repertoires. The immunodominant clone was defined as the most abundant DNA sequence in deep sequencing data. CDR3 amino acid sequences were screened for sharing across subjects and were compared with published repertoires and the VDJdb database. TCRdb took the public reads, trimmed them with fastp at Q25, ran MiXCR for clone calling and kept in-frame beta chains. Rows merge per CDR3 protein into single entries with the most common DNA and genes. These V and J calls rely on TCRdb rather than the paper's analysis. In all, the sample holds some 190,000 distinct CDR3 sequences, and roughly half of those were seen once. Approximately 3% of the sample rests with the top ten.

Study-level results and caveats: Roughly 30 CD8+ CDR3 sequences were found to be shared between patients and controls, but these sequences appeared to be highly expressed in patients and within the immunodominant clones of the patients. Patients and healthy controls showed no significant difference in CD8+ Simpson's diversity (P=0.060).

In this study, sorted CD4+ and CD8+ T cells from the blood of healthy subjects and of severe aplastic anemia patients had their TCR repertoires deep-sequenced. Ficoll-Paque density gradient centrifugation was used to isolate peripheral blood mononuclear cells. Before DNA extraction, CD4+ and CD8+ T cells were sorted by FACS or by magnetic beads. According to the germline V gene, CDR1 reads KGHDR and CDR2 reads SFDVKD. From the cysteine through the phenylalanine, the CDR3 covers 16 amino acids. The kept DNA is CDR3 alone, 48 bases in frame from the first base. V drops 2 bases and J drops 3 bases, leaving 16 bases in between.

Material for sequencing was sorted CD4+, CD8+, or CD8+CD57+ T cells (not recorded which) from PBMCs. The receptor was derived from a human donor in good health. The rearrangement joined TRBV24-1 to TRBJ2-7, with TRBD2 perhaps the D gene, on 5 matching bases. The CDR3 reads as follows: CATSDSPPGGYYEQYF. The nucleotide sequence reads as follows: TGTGCCACCAGTGATTCCCCCCCCGGAGGCTACTACGAGCAGTACTTC.